The 11 T cell receptor beta chains below all came from one sample that was sequenced in a study of CD8+CD57+ T cells in acquired aplastic anemia. Profiles of TCR beta VDJ and CDR3 were generated from a genomic DNA template. TCRdb fed the reads into MiXCR, producing one record per CDR3 protein. The data hold 400,000 to 450,000 distinct CDR3 sequences, with 65% to 80% observed a single time. Sequencing was carried out using sorted CD4+, CD8+, or CD8+CD57+ T cells (not recorded which) from PBMCs. These TCRs come from a human donor in good health, serving as a control.

The V call is TRBV9, the J call TRBJ2-1, with D perhaps TRBD2 (5 bases). CDR1 and CDR2 from the germline V gene are SGDLS and YYNGEE. The V gene lost 5 bases and the J gene lost 7 bases, with 19 bases spanning the gap. The CDR3 contains 15 residues. The DNA of the CDR3 is TGTGCCAGCAGTGAAGAGGGCCTGACGAGGAATGAGCAGTTCTTC. It yields the protein CASSEEGLTRNEQFF.

V gene TRBV20-1 combines with J gene TRBJ1-6; unclear D gene. The germline V gene has CDR1 DFQATT and CDR2 SNEGSKA (reference sequence). The V and J ends lost 5 bases and 11 bases respectively, with 19 bases between them. This CDR3 has 14 amino acids. CDR3 coding DNA: TGCAGTGCTGCCGACCCAAGCACAGATACACCCCTCCACTTT. Translation gives CSAADPSTDTPLHF.

Turning to this clonotype: The germline gene is not matched at one end of the junction; a read error may be the cause. The V and J genes are TRBV5-1 and TRBJ1-4; TRBD1 might be the D (5 bases). This CDR3 has 15 amino acids. From germline, CDR1 is SGHRS and CDR2 YFSETQ. CDR3 protein: CASSPWGGVREKLFF. In DNA, the CDR3 is TGTGCCAGCAGTCCATGGGGGGGGGTGCGTGAAAAACTGTTTTTT. The variable domain in full, with the rest retrieved from reference TRBV5-1 and TRBJ1-4, is KAGVTQTPRYLIKTRGQQVTLSCSPISGHRSVSWYQQTPGQGLQFLFEYFSETQRNKGNFPGRFSGRQFSNSRSEMNVSTLELGDSALYLCASSPWGGVREKLFFGSGTQLSVL.

The V call is TRBV20-1, the J call TRBJ1-2; D is uncertain. CDR1 and CDR2 from the germline V gene are DFQATT and SNEGSKA (reference sequence). CDR3 length: 14 amino acids. The V end lost 3 bases, the J end lost 2 bases, and 13 bases lay between the germline ends. The CDR3 spells CSASRYSKNYGYTF. In DNA, the CDR3 is TGCAGTGCTAGTCGGTACAGCAAAAACTATGGCTACACCTTC.

V is TRBV2 and J is TRBJ1-2; no clear D. Germline assignment: CDR1 SNHLY and CDR2 FYNNEI. Trimming pared 7 bases from V and 1 base from J, leaving 10 bases between. This CDR3 has 13 residues. Written as DNA, the CDR3 is TGTGCCAGCACACTCGGGATTAACTATGGCTACACCTTC. This sequence encodes CASTLGINYGYTF. Filled out from reference TRBV2 and TRBJ1-2, the complete variable domain reads EPEVTQTPSHQVTQMGQEVILRCVPISNHLYFYWYRQILGQKVEFLVSFYNNEISEKSEIFDDQFSVERPDGSNFTLKIRSTKLEDSAMYFCASTLGINYGYTFGSGTRLTVV.

This clonotype was found once. The chain joins TRBV7-2 to TRBJ2-1; D may be TRBD1 (6 bases). CDR1 is SGHTA, CDR2 FQGNSA, per germline. The CDR3 is made up of 15 amino acids. V was clipped by 9 bases and J by 10 bases, with 25 bases between them. CDR3 residues: CASSICTGSRYEQFF. DNA of the CDR3: TGTGCCAGTAGTATTTGTACAGGGAGTCGCTACGAGCAGTTCTTC.

V and J are TRBV20-1 and TRBJ2-7; D ambiguous. Germline CDR1 DFQATT, CDR2 SNEGSKA (reference sequence). This CDR3 is built from 14 residues. Trimming left V 0 bases short and J 2 bases short, with 11 bases between. The CDR3 nucleotides read TGCAGTGCTAGAGATATTGCCCGAACCTACGAGCAGTACTTC. Translated, it gives CSARDIARTYEQYF.

A word on this clonotype: The junction departs from germline at one end; a sequencing error may be responsible. The chain couples TRBV9 to TRBJ2-7; the D is unclear. The CDR3 has 14 amino acids. Germline CDR1 and CDR2: SGDLS and YYNGEE. The CDR3 loop reads CASSAIDTQYFQHF. The CDR3 coding sequence is TGTGCCAGCAGCGCGATAGATACGCAGTATTTTCAGCACTTC.

A word on this clonotype: This could be a read error, since a much larger clone is one nucleotide away. Since no conserved phenylalanine or tryptophan closes the CDR3, a read error is the likely cause. The chain employs TRBV6-4 and TRBJ1-1, with a possible D match to TRBD1 (5 bases). Germline loops: CDR1 MRHNA, CDR2 SNTAGT. This CDR3 is built from 13 residues. With 7 bases removed from V and 7 bases from J, the gap between germline ends came to 16 bases. CDR3 sequence: CASIIEQAGEAFS. The CDR3 DNA is TGTGCCAGCATTATAGAACAGGCGGGTGAAGCTTTCTCT.

In its sample, this clonotype was seen many times. The J gene is TRBJ2-5, the V gene TRBV5-1; TRBD1 aligns across 7 bases. Germline trimming cut 0 bases from V and 5 bases from J; bases unmatched to any gene: 4. Germline V gene data show CDR1 as SGHRS and CDR2 as YFSETQ. The CDR3 length is 14 residues. This CDR3 reads CASSLVQGSETQYF. The DNA of the CDR3 is TGCGCCAGCAGCTTGGTACAGGGGAGTGAGACCCAGTACTTC.

On this clonotype itself: At one end the junction does not follow the germline gene, possibly because of a read error. V and J are TRBV30 and TRBJ1-4; no clear D gene. CDR3 length: 14 amino acids. From germline, CDR1 is GTSNPN and CDR2 SVGIG (reference sequence). CDR3 nucleotide sequence: TGTGCCTGGAGTGTGGGCAGCTTGACTGAAAAACTGTCTTTT. Its translation is CAWSVGSLTEKLSF.